One and the same sample provided the 19 T cell receptor beta chains below, sequenced in a study of OX40 agonist ivuxolimab in advanced cancers. Sequenced by immunoSEQ multiplex PCR; TCRdb stores in-frame clones only, minus some. The sample records over 10,000 clones, around 72% being singletons. The source was CD4+ or CD8+ T cells sorted from blood, collected in a trial of the OX40 agonist ivuxolimab. The receptors originated from an adult with an advanced solid tumor such as melanoma, head and neck, liver or kidney cancer.

The gene calls are TRBV7-8 and TRBJ2-1; 7 positions match TRBD1. With 5 bases clipped from V and 7 bases from J, the junction kept 11 bases outside the gene matches. CDR3 length equals 15 residues. CDR1 SGHVS and CDR2 FQNEAQ come from the germline V gene. DNA of the CDR3: TGTGCCAGCAGCACGACAGGGAGTTGGGGTAATGAGCAGTTCTTC. Residues: CASSTTGSWGNEQFF.

J is TRBJ2-7 and V is TRBV30; the D gene could be TRBD1 or TRBD2 (5 bases each). The V gene lost 7 bases and the J gene lost 2 bases, with 15 bases spanning the gap. The CDR3 is 13 amino acids. Germline V lookup: CDR1 GTSNPN, CDR2 SVGIG (reference sequence). This CDR3 reads CALNGAPTYEQYF. CDR3 DNA: TGTGCCTTGAACGGGGCCCCAACCTACGAGCAGTACTTC. Using reference TRBV30 and TRBJ2-7 for the parts outside the CDR3, the full variable domain is SQTIHQWPATLVQPVGSPLSLECTVEGTSNPNLYWYRQAAGRGLQLLFYSVGIGQISSEVPQNLSASRPQDRQFILSSKKLLLSDSGFYLCALNGAPTYEQYFGPGTRLTVT.

The gene calls are TRBV27 and TRBJ2-1; TRBD2 matches 7 bases. The V gene end was trimmed by 6 bases and the J gene end by 8 bases; junction bases not matched to a gene: 10. The CDR3 extends over 14 amino acids. Germline V CDR1 and CDR2: MNHEY, SMNVEV (reference sequence). CDR3 sequence: CASSRGLVIYEQFF. CDR3 sequence (DNA): TGTGCCAGCAGCCGAGGACTAGTTATTTATGAGCAGTTCTTC.

The rearrangement joins TRBV6-5 to TRBJ2-1; maybe TRBD1 (6 bases). The CDR3 is 15 amino acids. Germline V gene data show CDR1 as MNHEY and CDR2 as SVGAGI. V was shortened by 7 bases and J by 0 bases, with 13 bases between the two germline ends. The CDR3 DNA sequence: TGTGCCAGCAAGCAGGGGCAGGGCTCCTACAATGAGCAGTTCTTC. It yields the protein CASKQGQGSYNEQFF.

The chain uses TRBV19 and TRBJ2-5, with TRBD1 matching 11 bases. Germline-derived CDR1 and CDR2 are LNHDA and SQIVND (reference sequence). The CDR3 runs 13 residues. Losses at the gene ends were 7 bases for V and 5 bases for J; bases not matched to a gene: 3. CDR3 DNA sequence: TGTGCCAGTACGGACAGGGGGCGGGAGACCCAGTACTTC. It codes for CASTDRGRETQYF. The variable domain in full, with the rest retrieved from reference TRBV19 and TRBJ2-5, is DGGITQSPKYLFRKEGQNVTLSCEQNLNHDAMYWYRQDPGQGLRLIYYSQIVNDFQKGDIAEGYSVSREKKESFPLTVTSAQKNPTAFYLCASTDRGRETQYFGPGTRLLVL.

This rearrangement joins TRBV11-2 to TRBJ1-5; D might be TRBD1 (5 bases). Deletions cut 5 bases from V and 8 bases from J, with 22 bases between. The CDR3 is 16 amino acids. Germline-derived CDR1 and CDR2 are SGHAT and FQNNGV. As DNA, the CDR3 is TGTGCCAGCAGCCCCAATGGGGGGATCGGCGAGGAGCCCCAGCATTTT. Residues: CASSPNGGIGEEPQHF.

This clone was observed once. The chain employs TRBV28 and TRBJ1-4, with D possibly being TRBD1 (5 bases). V lost 4 bases and J lost 0, with 18 bases in between. The CDR3 is made up of 18 amino acids. Germline-derived CDR1 and CDR2 are MDHEN and SYDVKM. The CDR3 DNA sequence: TGTGCCAGCAGTTATGGAGGGACCCACTACGCAACTAATGAAAAACTGTTTTTT. Amino acid sequence: CASSYGGTHYATNEKLFF.

J is TRBJ2-3 and V is TRBV2, with 8 bases identical to TRBD2. The germline gives CDR1 SNHLY, CDR2 FYNNEI. The ends lost 4 bases at V and 2 bases at J; junction bases unmatched: 5. This CDR3 contains 15 residues. The CDR3 reads CASSGPGGYTDTQYF. CDR3 nucleotide sequence: TGTGCCAGCAGTGGCCCGGGAGGGTACACAGATACGCAGTATTTT.

This chain links TRBV4-1 with TRBJ2-5; TRBD1 matches at 7 bases. Germline assignment: CDR1 MGHRA and CDR2 YSYEKL. V dropped 3 bases and J dropped 4; count of bases not matched to a gene: 8. The CDR3 loop spans 15 amino acids. CDR3 in DNA: TGCGCCAGCAGCCACCCAGGGGGAGTTGGAGAGACCCAGTACTTC. Protein product: CASSHPGGVGETQYF.

The V gene is TRBV2, the J gene TRBJ2-1; the D is unclear. The CDR3 loop spans 13 amino acids. Trimming removed 6 bases at V and 7 bases at J, with 13 bases between. Germline CDR1 and CDR2: SNHLY and FYNNEI. CDR3 nucleotides: TGTGCCAGCAGCCCCTCGACAACGAATGAGCAGTTCTTC. It encodes CASSPSTTNEQFF.

The genes are TRBV30 and TRBJ2-2; 7 bases fit TRBD1. Germline lookup yields CDR1 GTSNPN and CDR2 SVGIG (reference sequence). This CDR3 has 12 amino acids. J was trimmed by 4 bases and V by 7 bases; bases with no gene match: 3. Here the CDR3 DNA reads TGTGCCTTACAGGGGATCACCGGGGAGCTGTTTTTT. It yields the protein CALQGITGELFF. Full variable domain (rest looked up from reference TRBV30 and TRBJ2-2): SQTIHQWPATLVQPVGSPLSLECTVEGTSNPNLYWYRQAAGRGLQLLFYSVGIGQISSEVPQNLSASRPQDRQFILSSKKLLLSDSGFYLCALQGITGELFFGEGSRLTVL.

This chain connects TRBV6-1 to TRBJ2-1; 7 nucleotides match TRBD2. CDR1 and CDR2 (germline): MNHNS, SASEGT. The CDR3 has 14 residues. V trimming: 6 bases; J trimming: 12 bases; junction bases outside the gene matches: 14. The DNA of the CDR3 is TGTGCCAGCAGGCCAAGGGAGGGAGTAGGGGTGCAGTTCTTC. Amino acids: CASRPREGVGVQFF.

This clone was picked up one time. This chain links TRBV27 with TRBJ1-2, with 7 positions matching TRBD1. The CDR3 runs to 15 residues. Unmatched junction bases numbered 10, after V lost 5 bases and J lost 4 bases. Germline V gene lookup returns CDR1 MNHEY and CDR2 SMNVEV (reference sequence). This CDR3 reads CASSPTGPRAYGYTF. The CDR3, as DNA: TGTGCCAGCAGTCCGACAGGGCCCCGGGCCTATGGCTACACCTTC.

V and J are TRBV30 and TRBJ1-5, with unresolved D. With 2 bases removed from V and 4 bases from J, the gap between germline ends came to 12 bases. The CDR3 extends over 14 amino acids. CDR1 GTSNPN and CDR2 SVGIG come from the germline V gene (reference sequence). This CDR3 reads CAWSIGNFNQPQHF. The CDR3 DNA reads as TGTGCCTGGAGTATCGGCAACTTTAATCAGCCCCAGCATTTT.

This clone is medium-sized. Distinct nucleotide sequences in the sample also encode this CDR3. The V gene is TRBV6-4, the J gene TRBJ2-2; weak D call: TRBD2 (6 bases). The V gene's germline CDR1 is MRHNA and CDR2 SNTAGT. This CDR3 is built from 13 residues. V lost 4 bases, J lost 3 bases, and 6 bases lay in between. The CDR3 region has the DNA TGTGCCAGCAGTGCGGGAGACACCGGGGAGCTGTTTTTT. Residues: CASSAGDTGELFF.

The V call is TRBV28, the J call TRBJ1-6; D possibly corresponds to TRBD1 (6 bases). Germline CDR1 reads MDHEN; CDR2 reads SYDVKM. The length of the CDR3 is 12 residues. V was clipped by 7 bases and J by 12 bases, with 13 bases between them. CDR3 nucleotide sequence: TGTGCCAGCACGCCCCCCAGGGGACCCCTCCACTTT. Amino acid sequence: CASTPPRGPLHF.

V usage is TRBV7-9 and J usage is TRBJ2-1; TRBD1 aligns across 7 bases. This CDR3 region has 13 residues. In germline, CDR1 is SEHNR, CDR2 FQNEAQ (reference sequence). V was pared by 5 bases and J by 7 bases, with 5 bases of the junction left unmatched. CDR3 loop: CASSSSRGNEQFF. The CDR3 nucleotides read TGTGCCAGCAGCAGCTCCAGGGGGAATGAGCAGTTCTTC.

Worth noting for this clone: The DNA is left out, because the CDR3 cannot be placed on it with certainty; the CDR3 is given as TCRdb lists it. The CDR3 sequence is CAWSVGPGDNYGYTF. V and J are TRBV30 and TRBJ1-2. Per the germline V gene, CDR1 is GTSNPN and CDR2 is SVGIG (reference sequence). Including both end residues, the CDR3 is 15 amino acids long.

There are many counts of this clone. J is TRBJ1-1 and V is TRBV2; 7 bases align to TRBD1. CDR1 and CDR2 (germline): SNHLY, FYNNEI. This CDR3 spans 14 amino acids. The J segment lost 0 bases and the V segment lost 5 bases, leaving 3 bases of the junction unmatched. The CDR3 DNA reads as TGTGCCAGCAGTCTGGGACAGTTGAACACTGAAGCTTTCTTT. This gives the protein CASSLGQLNTEAFF.